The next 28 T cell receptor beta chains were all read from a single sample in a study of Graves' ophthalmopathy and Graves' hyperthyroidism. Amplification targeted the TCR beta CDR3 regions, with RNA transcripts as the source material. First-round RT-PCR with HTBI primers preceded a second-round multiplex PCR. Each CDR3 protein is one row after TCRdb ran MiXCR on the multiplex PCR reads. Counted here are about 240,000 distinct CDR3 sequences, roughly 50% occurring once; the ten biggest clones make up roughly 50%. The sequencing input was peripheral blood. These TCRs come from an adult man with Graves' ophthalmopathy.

CDR3: CASTLTGGANVLTF. Here the CDR3 DNA reads TGTGCCAGCACTTTAACGGGAGGGGCCAACGTCCTGACTTTC. V usage is TRBV6-1 and J usage is TRBJ2-6; TRBD2 is a possible D gene (5 bases). Germline V gene lookup returns CDR1 MNHNS and CDR2 SASEGT. V shed 7 bases and J shed 4 bases, with 11 bases lying between them. This CDR3 region has 14 residues.

CDR3 coding DNA: TGTGCCAGCAGCTTACGAAGCCTCTCTGGAAACACCATATATTTT. It is translated as CASSLRSLSGNTIYF. The V call is TRBV7-9, the J call TRBJ1-3; unclear D gene. V dropped 2 bases and J dropped 0 bases, with 8 bases sitting between them. Germline loops: CDR1 SEHNR, CDR2 FQNEAQ (reference sequence). This CDR3 spans 15 amino acids.

The CDR3 sequence: CASSADPGAYEQYF. The CDR3, as DNA: TGTGCCAGCAGCGCGGACCCAGGGGCCTACGAGCAGTACTTC. The chain combines TRBV9 with TRBJ2-7, with D possibly TRBD1 on 6 matching bases. The CDR3 has 14 residues. V lost 3 bases and J 2 bases, leaving 12 bases between the germline ends. The germline V gene encodes CDR1 SGDLS and CDR2 YYNGEE.

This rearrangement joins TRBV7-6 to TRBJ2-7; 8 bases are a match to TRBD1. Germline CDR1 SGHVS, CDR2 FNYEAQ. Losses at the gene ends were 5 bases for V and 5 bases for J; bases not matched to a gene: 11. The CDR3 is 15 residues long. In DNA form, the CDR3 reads TGTGCCAGCAGCCCTTCCCCCAGGGGGCTTAACGAGCAGTACTTC. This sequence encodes CASSPSPRGLNEQYF.

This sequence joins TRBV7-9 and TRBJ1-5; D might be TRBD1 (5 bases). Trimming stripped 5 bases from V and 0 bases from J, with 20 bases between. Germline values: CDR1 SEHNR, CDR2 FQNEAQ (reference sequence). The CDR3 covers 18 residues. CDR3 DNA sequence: TGTGCCAGCAGCCCCTTAGGGGTACGCGAGGCTAGCAATCAGCCCCAGCATTTT. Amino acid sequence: CASSPLGVREASNQPQHF.

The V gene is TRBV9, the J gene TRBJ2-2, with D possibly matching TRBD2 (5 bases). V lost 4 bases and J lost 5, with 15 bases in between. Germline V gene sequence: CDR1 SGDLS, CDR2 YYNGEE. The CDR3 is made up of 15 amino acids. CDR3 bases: TGTGCCAGCAGCACGAGGGCCAGCGAGACCGGGGAGCTGTTTTTT. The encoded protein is CASSTRASETGELFF.

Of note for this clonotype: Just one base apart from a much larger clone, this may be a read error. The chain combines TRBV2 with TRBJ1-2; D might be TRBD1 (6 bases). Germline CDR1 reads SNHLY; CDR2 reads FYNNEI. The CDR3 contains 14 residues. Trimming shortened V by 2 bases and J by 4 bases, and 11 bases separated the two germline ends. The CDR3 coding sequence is TGTGCCAGCAGTGAAACAGGGACTAGCTATGGCTACACCTTC. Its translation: CASSETGTSYGYTF.

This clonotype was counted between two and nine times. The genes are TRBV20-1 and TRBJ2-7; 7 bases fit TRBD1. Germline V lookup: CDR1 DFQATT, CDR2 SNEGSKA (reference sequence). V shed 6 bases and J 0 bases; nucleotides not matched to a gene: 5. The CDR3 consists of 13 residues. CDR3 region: CSAPTGASYEQYF. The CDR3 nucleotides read TGCAGTGCCCCAACAGGGGCCTCCTACGAGCAGTACTTC.

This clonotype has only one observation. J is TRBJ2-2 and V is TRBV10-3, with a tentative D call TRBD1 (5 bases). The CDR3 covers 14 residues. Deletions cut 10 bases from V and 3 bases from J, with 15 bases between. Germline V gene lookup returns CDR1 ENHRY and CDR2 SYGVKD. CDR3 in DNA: TGTGCCACCAGAGCAGGGTCCCACACCGGGGAGCTGTTTTTT. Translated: CATRAGSHTGELFF.

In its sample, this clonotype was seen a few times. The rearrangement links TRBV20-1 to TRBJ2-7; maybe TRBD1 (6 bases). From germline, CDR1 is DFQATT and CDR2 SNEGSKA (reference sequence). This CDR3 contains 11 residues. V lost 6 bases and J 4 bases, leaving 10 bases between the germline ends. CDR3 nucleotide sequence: TGCAGTGCAATAACAGGGTACGAGCAGTACTTC. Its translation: CSAITGYEQYF.

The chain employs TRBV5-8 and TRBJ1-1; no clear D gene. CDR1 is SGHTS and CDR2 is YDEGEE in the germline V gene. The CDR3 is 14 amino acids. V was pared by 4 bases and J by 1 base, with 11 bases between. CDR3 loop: CASSQEMANTEAFF. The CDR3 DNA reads TGTGCCAGCAGCCAAGAAATGGCGAACACTGAAGCTTTCTTT.

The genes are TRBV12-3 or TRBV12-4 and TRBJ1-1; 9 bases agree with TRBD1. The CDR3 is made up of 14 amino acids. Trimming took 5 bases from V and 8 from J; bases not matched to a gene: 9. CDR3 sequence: CASSLPGQGSEAFF. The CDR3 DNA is TGTGCCAGCAGTCTACCGGGACAGGGCTCCGAAGCTTTCTTT.

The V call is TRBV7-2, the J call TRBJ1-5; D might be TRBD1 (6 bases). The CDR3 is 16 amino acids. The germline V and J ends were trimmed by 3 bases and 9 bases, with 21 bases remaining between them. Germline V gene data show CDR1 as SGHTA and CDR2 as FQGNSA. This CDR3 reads CASSLARDSGAWPQHF. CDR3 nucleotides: TGTGCCAGCAGCTTGGCCCGGGACTCAGGGGCATGGCCCCAGCATTTT.

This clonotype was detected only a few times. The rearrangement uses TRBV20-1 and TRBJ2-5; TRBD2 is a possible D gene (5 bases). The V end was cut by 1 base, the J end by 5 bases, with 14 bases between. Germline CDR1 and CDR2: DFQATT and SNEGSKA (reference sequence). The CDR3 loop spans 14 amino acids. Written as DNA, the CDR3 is TGCAGTGCTAGAGTGGGCGGACTGGGGGAGACCCAGTACTTC. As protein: CSARVGGLGETQYF.

CDR3 loop: CASSGVGDTPFGYNSPLHF. The CDR3 DNA is TGCGCCAGCAGTGGAGTCGGGGACACCCCTTTTGGCTATAATTCACCCCTCCACTTT. This sequence joins TRBV10-2 and TRBJ1-6; D is possibly TRBD1 (6 bases). CDR3 size: 19 residues. Germline V gene data show CDR1 as WSHSY and CDR2 as SAAADI. Trimming took off 4 bases at V and 3 bases at J, with 22 bases between the two ends.

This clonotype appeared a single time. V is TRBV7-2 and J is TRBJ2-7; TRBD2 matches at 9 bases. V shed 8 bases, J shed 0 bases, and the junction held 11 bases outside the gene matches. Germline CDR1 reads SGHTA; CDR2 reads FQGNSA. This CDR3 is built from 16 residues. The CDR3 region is CASSQFNSGSSYEQYF. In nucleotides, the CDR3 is TGTGCCAGCTCACAATTCAATAGCGGGAGCTCCTACGAGCAGTACTTC.

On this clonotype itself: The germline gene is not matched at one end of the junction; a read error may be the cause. The CDR3 region is CASSSPAMHNEQFF. Written as DNA, the CDR3 is TGTGCTAGCAGCTCCCCGGCTATGCACAATGAGCAGTTCTTC. The J gene is TRBJ2-7, the V gene TRBV7-7; D gene uncertain. The J call may be wrong; the DNA end is better matched by TRBJ2-1. The CDR3 runs to 14 residues. Germline lookup yields CDR1 SSHAT and CDR2 FNYEAQ (reference sequence).

The CDR3 nucleotides are TGTGCCAGCAGCGAGACAGGGGGGAGCTATGGCTACACCTTC. It encodes CASSETGGSYGYTF. V usage is TRBV2 and J usage is TRBJ1-2, with 9 bases matching TRBD1. The CDR3 covers 14 residues. V lost 6 bases to trimming and J lost 4 bases; unmatched junction nucleotides: 6. CDR1 SNHLY and CDR2 FYNNEI come from the germline V gene.

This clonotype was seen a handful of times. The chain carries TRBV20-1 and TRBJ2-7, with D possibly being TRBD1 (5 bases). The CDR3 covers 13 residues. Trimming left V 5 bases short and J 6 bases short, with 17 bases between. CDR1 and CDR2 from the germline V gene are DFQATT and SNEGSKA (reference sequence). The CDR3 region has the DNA TGCAGTGCTGCTCCGACAATGGGGCGCGAGCAGTACTTC. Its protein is CSAAPTMGREQYF.

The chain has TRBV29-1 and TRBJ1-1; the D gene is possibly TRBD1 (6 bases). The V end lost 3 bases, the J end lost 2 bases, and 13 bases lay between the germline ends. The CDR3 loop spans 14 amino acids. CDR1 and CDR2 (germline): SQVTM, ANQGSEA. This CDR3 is CSVEGGATNTEAFF. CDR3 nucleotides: TGCAGCGTTGAGGGGGGGGCCACTAACACTGAAGCTTTCTTT.

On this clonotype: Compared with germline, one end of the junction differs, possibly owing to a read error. This CDR3 reads CASSPDTATQYF. CDR3 coding DNA: TGTGCCAGCAGTCCAGATACGGCGACCCAGTACTTC. The rearrangement links TRBV10-3 to TRBJ2-5; D not resolved. The V gene's germline CDR1 is ENHRY and CDR2 SYGVKD. The CDR3 covers 12 residues.

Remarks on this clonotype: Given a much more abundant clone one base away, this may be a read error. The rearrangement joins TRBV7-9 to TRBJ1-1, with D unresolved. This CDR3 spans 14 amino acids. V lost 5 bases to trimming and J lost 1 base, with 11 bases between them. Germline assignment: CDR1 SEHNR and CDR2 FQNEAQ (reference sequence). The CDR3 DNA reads TGTGCCAGCAGCACACGGGCAGGGAACACTGAAGCTTTCTTT. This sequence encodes CASSTRAGNTEAFF.

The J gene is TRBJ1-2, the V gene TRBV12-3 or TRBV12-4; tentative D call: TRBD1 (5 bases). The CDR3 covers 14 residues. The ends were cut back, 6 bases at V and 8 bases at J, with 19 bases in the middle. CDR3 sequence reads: CASSQGTRREGYTF. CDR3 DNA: TGTGCCAGCAGCCAAGGGACCCGGCGTGAAGGCTACACCTTC.

The CDR3 coding sequence is TGTGCCAGCAAGCCTGACAGGTCTTCCTATGGCTACACCTTC. This codes for CASKPDRSSYGYTF. J is TRBJ1-2 and V is TRBV10-3; possibly TRBD1 for D (6 bases). V lost 10 bases to trimming and J lost 4 bases, with 19 bases between them. There are 14 residues in the CDR3. The V gene's germline CDR1 is ENHRY and CDR2 SYGVKD.

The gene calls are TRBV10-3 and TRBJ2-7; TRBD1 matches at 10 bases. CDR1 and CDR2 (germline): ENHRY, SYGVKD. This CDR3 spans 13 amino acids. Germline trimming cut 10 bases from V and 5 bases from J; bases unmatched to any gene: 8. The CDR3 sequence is CASRRDRGDEQYF. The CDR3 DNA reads TGTGCCAGCAGACGGGACAGGGGAGACGAGCAGTACTTC.

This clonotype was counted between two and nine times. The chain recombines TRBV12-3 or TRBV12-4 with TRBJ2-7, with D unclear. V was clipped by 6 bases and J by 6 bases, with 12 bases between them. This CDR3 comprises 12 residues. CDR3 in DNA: TGTGCCAGCAGCTGGGGTGACGGCGAGCAGTACTTC. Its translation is CASSWGDGEQYF.

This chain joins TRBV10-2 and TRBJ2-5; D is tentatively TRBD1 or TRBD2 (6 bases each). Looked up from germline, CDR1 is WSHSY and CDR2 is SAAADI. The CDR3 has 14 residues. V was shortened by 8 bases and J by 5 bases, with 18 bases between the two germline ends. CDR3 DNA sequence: TGCGCCAGCGTTGTCTCGGGGGCTTCGGAGACCCAGTACTTC. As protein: CASVVSGASETQYF.

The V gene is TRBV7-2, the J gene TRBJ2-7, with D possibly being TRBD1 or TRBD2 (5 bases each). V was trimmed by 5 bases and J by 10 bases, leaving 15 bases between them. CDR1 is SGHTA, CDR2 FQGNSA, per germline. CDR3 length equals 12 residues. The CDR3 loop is CASSQEGAGQYF. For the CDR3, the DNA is TGTGCCAGCAGCCAAGAAGGGGCGGGCCAGTACTTC.